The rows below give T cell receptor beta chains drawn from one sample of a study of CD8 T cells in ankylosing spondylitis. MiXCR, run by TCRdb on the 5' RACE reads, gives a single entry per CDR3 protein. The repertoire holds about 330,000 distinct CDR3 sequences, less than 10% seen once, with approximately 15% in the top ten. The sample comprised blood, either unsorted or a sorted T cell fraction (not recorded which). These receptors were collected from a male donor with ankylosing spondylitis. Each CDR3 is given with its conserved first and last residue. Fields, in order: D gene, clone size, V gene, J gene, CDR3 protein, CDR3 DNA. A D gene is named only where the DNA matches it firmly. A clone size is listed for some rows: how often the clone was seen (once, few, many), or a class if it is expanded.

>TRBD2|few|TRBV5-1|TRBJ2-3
CASSNSGRVVDTQYF
TGCGCCAGCAGCAATAGCGGGAGGGTCGTAGATACGCAGTATTTT
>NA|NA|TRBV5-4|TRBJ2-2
CASSPALGTYTGELFF
TGTGCCAGCAGCCCAGCCTTAGGGACTTACACCGGGGAGCTGTTTTTT
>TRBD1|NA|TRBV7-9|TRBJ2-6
CASGGPGQPSGANVLTF
TGTGCCAGTGGGGGTCCGGGACAGCCCTCTGGGGCCAACGTCCTGACTTTC
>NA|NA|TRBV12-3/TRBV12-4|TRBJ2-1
CASSIGQTTTEQFF
TGTGCCAGCAGTATCGGACAGACGACGACGGAGCAGTTCTTC
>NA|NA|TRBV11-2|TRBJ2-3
CASSLIHPSDTQYF
TGTGCCAGCAGCTTAATCCACCCATCAGATACGCAGTATTTT
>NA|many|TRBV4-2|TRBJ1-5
CASSQDRESNQPQHF
TGTGCCAGCAGCCAAGATAGAGAGAGCAATCAGCCCCAGCATTTT
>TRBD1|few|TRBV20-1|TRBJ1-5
CSARNTGGNQPQHF
TGCAGTGCTAGAAATACAGGGGGCAATCAGCCCCAGCATTTT
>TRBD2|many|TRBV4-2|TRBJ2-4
CASSPTSGGAKNIQYF
TGTGCCAGCAGCCCCACTAGCGGAGGAGCCAAAAACATTCAGTACTTC
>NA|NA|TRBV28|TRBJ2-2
CASSFRATGELFF
TGTGCCAGCAGTTTCAGGGCCACCGGGGAGCTGTTTTTT
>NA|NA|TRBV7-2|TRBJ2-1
CASSSIRSTYNEQFF
TGTGCCAGCAGCTCTATCCGCTCTACCTACAATGAGCAGTTCTTC